This T cell receptor (beta chain) was sequenced during a study of blood T cell repertoires in COVID-19. Study as a whole: Sources were T cells, B-cell-depleted T cells, or PBMCs; the material itself was cDNA or gDNA.

The germline V gene encodes CDR1 SNHLY and CDR2 FYNNEI. V dropped 6 bases and J dropped 7; count of bases not matched to a gene: 12. The CDR3 sequence is 16 residues long. Original methodology: By means of reference gene primer amplification, nucleated cell counts were estimated. Here immunoSEQ multiplex PCR was the method, and the copy in TCRdb shows in-frame clones only, minus some. V and J calls and clone size come straight from that table; D and trimming were deduced from the DNA. In the table there are a few hundred thousand clones, 75% to 90% of which are singletons. Allocation to cohorts depended on clinical history reported by the participants.

Material for sequencing was PBMCs or T cells enriched from blood (not recorded which). The source of this sequence is a man aged 40-49 years who had recovered from COVID-19. The chain recombines TRBV2 with TRBJ1-6; 7 bases agree with TRBD1. The CDR3 is CASREQGPGKNSPLHF. Written as DNA, the CDR3 is TGTGCCAGCAGGGAACAGGGGCCGGGGAAAAATTCACCCCTCCACTTT.